The rows below give T cell receptor beta chains drawn from one sample of a study of shared T cell receptors in the human thymus. The assay was immunoSEQ multiplex PCR, and TCRdb's table has in-frame clones only and misses some. The sample has 500,000 to 550,000 clones; about 80% are singletons. These data were likewise used in another study, on human thymus T cells.

The sequencing input was thymocytes. The source of these receptors is a boy younger than two with a congenital heart defect. CDR3s include the opening cysteine and the closing phenylalanine or tryptophan. A D gene is named only where the DNA matches it firmly. The size of a clone is reported for some rows only, either as once, few or many, or as a class for expanded clones.

d_call,v_call,clone_size,j_call,cdr3_aa,cdr3_nt
.,TRBV4-2,.,TRBJ2-7,CASGDFSSYEQYF,TGTGCCAGCGGGGACTTCAGCTCCTACGAGCAGTACTTC
.,TRBV27,.,TRBJ2-2,CASSSRQQTGELFF,TGTGCCAGCAGTTCGCGACAGCAAACCGGGGAGCTGTTTTTT
.,TRBV4-1,.,TRBJ2-1,CASSQEAHSGCTGENEQFF,TGCGCCAGCAGCCAAGAAGCCCATAGCGGTTGTACTGGGGAGAATGAGCAGTTCTTC
TRBD2,TRBV5-6,few,TRBJ2-3,CASSLTGGFTDTQYF,TGTGCCAGCAGCTTGACGGGAGGGTTCACAGATACGCAGTATTTT
.,TRBV6-5,.,TRBJ1-2,CASSHTQGNYGYTF,TGTGCCAGCAGTCATACCCAGGGGAACTATGGCTACACCTTC
TRBD2,TRBV5-1,.,TRBJ2-5,CASSLGSGRFETQYF,TGCGCCAGCAGCTTGGGTAGCGGGAGGTTTGAGACCCAGTACTTC
TRBD1,TRBV28,.,TRBJ2-1,CASSLPTGTAPYNEQFF,TGTGCCAGCAGTTTGCCGACCGGGACAGCTCCATACAATGAGCAGTTCTTC
TRBD2,TRBV29-1,.,TRBJ2-7,CSVEGFRLAGGRGGEQYF,TGCAGCGTTGAAGGCTTTCGACTAGCGGGGGGCCGCGGAGGCGAGCAGTACTTC
TRBD1,TRBV18,.,TRBJ2-5,CASSPPGQGSPDGTQETQYF,TGTGCCAGCTCACCACCGGGACAGGGTTCCCCTGATGGGACCCAAGAGACCCAGTACTTC
TRBD2,TRBV5-5,once,TRBJ2-7,CASRRTSGSYEQYF,TGTGCCAGCAGACGGACTAGCGGCTCCTACGAGCAGTACTTC
.,TRBV7-9,.,TRBJ2-2,CASRAPAGELFF,TGTGCCAGCAGAGCCCCGGCCGGGGAGCTGTTTTTT
.,TRBV28,few,TRBJ1-1,CASSLGRMNTEAFF,TGTGCCAGCAGTTTAGGCCGCATGAACACTGAAGCTTTCTTT
.,TRBV29-1,.,TRBJ2-3,CSVEGQWTDTQYF,TGCAGCGTTGAAGGGCAGTGGACAGATACGCAGTATTTT
TRBD2,TRBV19,.,TRBJ2-1,CASSPPLAGISYNEQFF,TGTGCCAGTAGCCCCCCCCTAGCGGGAATCTCCTACAATGAGCAGTTCTTC
TRBD2,TRBV10-2,.,TRBJ2-7,CASSGNGRAEQYF,TGCGCCAGCAGTGGCAACGGGAGGGCCGAACAGTACTTC
TRBD2,TRBV9,.,TRBJ2-1,CASSRSWTSGRPPYNEQFF,TGTGCCAGCAGTCGTAGCTGGACTAGCGGGAGACCTCCCTACAATGAGCAGTTCTTC
.,TRBV10-3,.,TRBJ1-1,CAAHRAGDTEAFF,TGTGCCGCCCATCGGGCAGGGGACACTGAAGCTTTCTTT
.,TRBV30,once,TRBJ2-7,CAWSVRGSSYEQYF,TGTGCCTGGAGTGTACGGGGGTCGTCCTACGAGCAGTACTTC
.,TRBV30,.,TRBJ2-1,CAWRAGMRRGLSYNEQFF,TGTGCCTGGAGGGCGGGGATGCGGCGGGGGCTCTCCTACAATGAGCAGTTCTTC
.,TRBV4-2,once,TRBJ2-3,CASSQDPIRGKTDTQYF,TGTGCCAGCAGCCAAGATCCCATTAGAGGGAAGACAGATACGCAGTATTTT
TRBD2,TRBV5-4,.,TRBJ2-3,CASYDWLAGGITDTQYF,TGTGCCAGCTATGACTGGTTAGCGGGAGGCATCACAGATACGCAGTATTTT
.,TRBV2,.,TRBJ1-4,CASSVRRATNEKLFF,TGTGCCAGCAGCGTCCGGAGGGCTACTAATGAAAAACTGTTTTTT
.,TRBV18,once,TRBJ2-1,CASSPPSGDEQFF,TGTGCCAGCTCACCACCCAGTGGTGATGAGCAGTTCTTC
.,TRBV7-9,.,TRBJ1-1,CASSFSLGGAYTEAFF,TGTGCCAGCAGCTTTAGTCTGGGGGGGGCTTACACTGAAGCTTTCTTT
TRBD1,TRBV7-2,.,TRBJ2-7,CASSYSRQGGSEQYF,TGTGCCAGCAGCTATAGCCGACAGGGGGGCAGCGAGCAGTACTTC
TRBD2,TRBV30,.,TRBJ2-7,CAWRILEVAGYEQYF,TGTGCCTGGAGAATCCTCGAGGTAGCGGGGTACGAGCAGTACTTC
.,TRBV18,few,TRBJ1-5,CASSLGGGNQPQHF,TGTGCCAGCTCCCTAGGGGGGGGCAATCAGCCCCAGCATTTT
TRBD1,TRBV30,.,TRBJ2-5,CAWTSIDREETQYF,TGTGCCTGGACTTCCATCGACAGGGAAGAGACCCAGTACTTC
.,TRBV11-2,.,TRBJ2-2,CAITAEEEGGELFF,TGTGCCATCACAGCGGAGGAGGAGGGCGGGGAGCTGTTTTTT
TRBD1,TRBV11-2,.,TRBJ2-7,CASSPGTGASYEQYF,TGTGCCAGCAGCCCTGGGACAGGGGCCTCCTACGAGCAGTACTTC
TRBD2,TRBV7-2,.,TRBJ2-3,CASSFSGLSTDTQYF,TGTGCCAGCAGCTTTAGCGGGCTTAGCACAGATACGCAGTATTTT
.,TRBV5-8,.,TRBJ1-2,CASSSPGPNYGYTF,TGTGCCAGCAGCTCCCCGGGTCCTAACTATGGCTACACCTTC
.,TRBV10-1,few,TRBJ2-3,CASSDQLSGDTQYF,TGCGCCAGCAGTGACCAATTAAGCGGAGATACGCAGTATTTT
TRBD2,TRBV28,.,TRBJ2-3,CASSFPAGVVTDTQYF,TGTGCCAGCAGTTTCCCAGCGGGAGTTGTAACAGATACGCAGTATTTT
TRBD1,TRBV6-5,.,TRBJ2-7,CASSRSHRGEQYF,TGTGCCAGCAGTCGAAGCCACAGGGGCGAGCAGTACTTC
.,TRBV10-2,.,TRBJ2-1,CASSEGVETKVVPGEQFF,TGCGCCAGCAGTGAAGGTGTAGAGACTAAGGTGGTGCCCGGTGAGCAGTTCTTC
.,TRBV5-1,few,TRBJ2-7,CASSFTGTKSYEQYF,TGCGCCAGCAGCTTCACCGGGACAAAATCCTACGAGCAGTACTTC
.,TRBV4-3,.,TRBJ2-1,CASSQDERIRDEQFF,TGCGCCAGCAGCCAAGACGAGAGGATCCGGGATGAGCAGTTCTTC
TRBD1,TRBV7-9,.,TRBJ1-2,CASRPDRGYGYTF,TGTGCCAGCAGACCCGACAGGGGCTATGGCTACACCTTC
TRBD1,TRBV14,.,TRBJ2-7,CASSQETRDSSYEQYF,TGTGCCAGCAGCCAAGAAACCCGGGACAGCTCCTACGAGCAGTACTTC
TRBD2,TRBV14,.,TRBJ2-2,CASSQERKREGVRDTGELFF,TGTGCCAGCAGCCAAGAGAGGAAGCGGGAGGGGGTTAGAGACACCGGGGAGCTGTTTTTT
TRBD1,TRBV9,.,TRBJ1-4,CASSVRGTGAEKLFF,TGTGCCAGCAGCGTAAGGGGAACAGGGGCTGAAAAACTGTTTTTT
TRBD2,TRBV30,.,TRBJ2-5,CAWLRGSGRAGETQYF,TGTGCCTGGCTGCGGGGCAGCGGGAGGGCCGGAGAGACCCAGTACTTC
TRBD1,TRBV2,.,TRBJ2-3,CASSLDRGRTHTTQYF,TGTGCCAGCAGCCTCGACAGGGGGCGGACACACACTACGCAGTATTTT
TRBD2,TRBV27,.,TRBJ2-3,CASSHGTSGSTDTQYF,TGTGCCAGCAGCCATGGGACTAGCGGGAGTACAGATACGCAGTATTTT
TRBD1,TRBV5-4,.,TRBJ2-2,CASSPQGTNTGELFF,TGTGCCAGCAGCCCACAGGGGACGAACACCGGGGAGCTGTTTTTT
TRBD1,TRBV7-9,.,TRBJ1-1,CASSPTRGGTGTEAFF,TGTGCCAGCAGCCCTACAAGAGGGGGCACAGGCACTGAAGCTTTCTTT
TRBD2,TRBV5-1,few,TRBJ2-3,CASSTRTWRESTDTQYF,TGCGCCAGCAGCACCCGGACCTGGCGGGAGAGCACAGATACGCAGTATTTT
.,TRBV9,.,TRBJ1-2,CASSHSRGSNYGYTF,TGTGCCAGCAGTCATTCAAGGGGTTCTAACTATGGCTACACCTTC
.,TRBV5-4,.,TRBJ2-7,CASSLEVSSEQYF,TGTGCCAGCAGCTTGGAGGTTAGCTCCGAGCAGTACTTC
TRBD1,TRBV2,.,TRBJ2-7,CASRGTGQSRYEQYF,TGTGCCAGCAGAGGGACAGGCCAGAGCCGGTACGAGCAGTACTTC
TRBD2,TRBV28,once,TRBJ2-5,CASTGLAGGLETQYF,TGTGCCAGCACCGGACTAGCGGGAGGTCTGGAGACCCAGTACTTC
TRBD2,TRBV18,.,TRBJ2-7,CASSPGLAGEVADEQYF,TGTGCCAGCTCACCGGGACTAGCGGGAGAGGTAGCGGACGAGCAGTACTTC
.,TRBV7-8,.,TRBJ1-2,CASSLADRQSKGYTF,TGTGCCAGCAGCCTCGCCGATAGACAGTCCAAAGGCTACACCTTC
TRBD2,TRBV19,.,TRBJ2-3,CASSRSGRGSTDTQYF,TGTGCCAGTAGTCGTAGCGGGAGGGGGAGCACAGATACGCAGTATTTT
.,TRBV2,.,TRBJ2-3,CASSDTAAPCTDTQYF,TGTGCCAGCAGTGATACAGCGGCTCCTTGCACAGATACGCAGTATTTT